This T cell receptor beta chain is from a study of shared clonotypes between healthy human individuals. Study summary: Ranging from 18 to 49 in age, donors were a couple of women and three men.

Only in-frame clones appear in the TCRdb table, and some are missing; sequencing was by immunoSEQ multiplex PCR. The data contain about 1 million clones, roughly 80% of them singletons. Germline V gene data show CDR1 as LGHNA and CDR2 as YNFKEQ. V gave up 0 bases and J gave up 2 bases; unmatched junction bases: 3. This CDR3 has 17 residues. The chain links TRBV4-2 to TRBJ1-3; 11 bases align to TRBD1. This TCR was recovered from a man between 18 and 29 years old in good health. Input material: memory CD4+ T cells sorted from blood. Subset in this sample: CD45RA-negative fraction. CDR3 sequence: CASSQERGQGAGNTIYF. The CDR3 DNA follows: TGTGCCAGCAGCCAAGAACGGGGACAGGGGGCTGGAAACACCATATATTTT.